One sample yielded the 24 T cell receptor beta chains listed below, sequenced in a study of CD4 and CD8 cells across lung adenocarcinoma regions. TCRdb re-called the PCR reads through MiXCR, storing one row per CDR3 protein. This sample has about 12,000 distinct CDR3 sequences, with 47% found just once. The sequenced material came from CD8+ T cells from the margin of a lung tumor. The receptors stem from a male donor with lung adenocarcinoma. The CD4 and CD8 labels of this study may be unreliable.

The chain has TRBV12-3 or TRBV12-4 and TRBJ2-4; D is ambiguous. V dropped 3 bases and J dropped 13 bases, with 19 bases sitting between them. CDR3 length: 14 residues. CDR3: CASSFSFLNNEQYF. In DNA form, the CDR3 reads TGTGCCAGCAGTTTCAGTTTTCTAAACAATGAGCAGTACTTC.

This clonotype has only a few counts. The genes are TRBV6-1 and TRBJ1-4, with 9 bases matching TRBD1. Germline V gene sequence: CDR1 MNHNS, CDR2 SASEGT. Unmatched junction bases numbered 9, after V lost 5 bases and J lost 8 bases. This CDR3 is built from 15 residues. CDR3 sequence: CASSIAGTGPEKLFF. Here the CDR3 DNA reads TGTGCCAGCAGTATCGCCGGGACAGGGCCAGAAAAACTGTTTTTT.

The chain has TRBV27 and TRBJ2-1; either TRBD1 or TRBD2 may fit D (5 bases each). The CDR3 spans 14 residues. V shed 3 bases and J shed 10 bases, with 16 bases lying between them. CDR1 and CDR2 (germline): MNHEY, SMNVEV (reference sequence). CDR3 region: CASSLAGTSYEQFF. Written as DNA, the CDR3 is TGTGCCAGCAGTTTGGCAGGGACGTCCTACGAGCAGTTCTTC.

The gene calls are TRBV6-1 and TRBJ2-1, with 9 bases fitting TRBD1. J gave up 3 bases and V 5 bases, and 5 bases lay outside the gene matches. In germline, CDR1 is MNHNS, CDR2 SASEGT. The CDR3 contains 15 residues. The CDR3 region has the DNA TGTGCCAGCAGTCCAGGGGACAGGGACTACAATGAGCAGTTCTTC. This translates into CASSPGDRDYNEQFF.

This chain connects TRBV6-1 to TRBJ2-5, with TRBD2 matching over 7 bases. From germline, CDR1 is MNHNS and CDR2 SASEGT. The CDR3 sequence is 14 residues long. The CDR3 nucleotides are TGTGCGGGGCGCGGGGGAGGTGACCCAGAGACCCAGTACTTC. Translating it yields CAGRGGGDPETQYF.

The chain combines TRBV6-1 with TRBJ2-5; weak D call: TRBD2 (6 bases). V was cut by 4 bases and J by 8 bases, with 26 bases left in between. Germline CDR1 reads MNHNS; CDR2 reads SASEGT. This CDR3 has 17 amino acids. The CDR3 loop reads CASSAGLLDLARVTQYF. The CDR3 region has the DNA TGTGCCAGCAGTGCAGGGCTTCTTGACCTAGCGCGAGTTACCCAGTACTTC.

This clonotype was detected many times. This chain links TRBV6-5 with TRBJ2-7; TRBD1 matches at 10 bases. Germline V gene lookup returns CDR1 MNHEY and CDR2 SVGAGI. Losses at the gene ends were 0 bases for V and 3 bases for J; bases not matched to a gene: 2. This CDR3 comprises 15 residues. The CDR3 nucleotides are TGTGCCAGCAGTTACTCGACAGGGGGCTACTACGAGCAGTACTTC. Its protein product is CASSYSTGGYYEQYF.

By its share, this clonotype is large. This chain links TRBV6-5 with TRBJ2-1, with TRBD2 matching over 14 bases. CDR1 and CDR2 from the germline V gene are MNHEY and SVGAGI. V lost 6 bases and J lost 4; bases outside the gene matches: 8. The CDR3 is made up of 17 amino acids. DNA for the CDR3: TGTGCCAGCAGAATGGGACTAGCGGGAGCTCGGTACAATGAGCAGTTCTTC. Its protein product is CASRMGLAGARYNEQFF.

About this clonotype itself: This may be a read error, as it is one base from a much larger clone. CDR3 sequence reads: CASSPPETDPYEQYF. CDR3 DNA: TGCGCCAGCAGTCCCCCCGAGACAGACCCATACGAGCAGTACTTC. This sequence joins TRBV4-1 and TRBJ2-1, with D possibly being TRBD1 (5 bases). The J call could be wrong; TRBJ2-7 is a better fit for the DNA end. Germline assignment: CDR1 MGHRA and CDR2 YSYEKL. This CDR3 spans 15 amino acids.

The chain couples TRBV10-2 to TRBJ2-1; perhaps TRBD2 as D (7 bases). The V gene lost 3 bases and the J gene lost 8 bases, with 20 bases spanning the gap. CDR3 length: 16 residues. Germline lookup yields CDR1 WSHSY and CDR2 SAAADI. The chain's CDR3 is CASSELGGPGGDEQFF. The DNA for the CDR3 is TGCGCCAGCAGTGAATTGGGGGGCCCTGGGGGGGATGAGCAGTTCTTC.

Concerning this clonotype itself: Mismatch with germline at one junction end may stem from a read error. V is TRBV6-1 and J is TRBJ2-4, with D perhaps matching TRBD2 (5 bases). The germline gives CDR1 MNHNS, CDR2 SASEGT. CDR3 size: 13 residues. The CDR3 loop reads CASIMGAKDTQYF. The DNA for the CDR3 is TGTGCCAGCATAATGGGAGCCAAAGATACTCAGTATTTC.

About this clonotype itself: Germline and junction disagree at one end, which may indicate a read error. This chain connects TRBV6-1 to TRBJ2-3; 8 nucleotides line up with TRBD2. Germline V gene data show CDR1 as MNHNS and CDR2 as SASEGT. The CDR3 contains 15 residues. CDR3 residues: CARRTGGRDPDTQYF. The CDR3 DNA follows: TGTGCCAGGCGGACGGGGGGGCGTGACCCAGATACGCAGTATTTC.

This clonotype was counted many times. The V and J genes are TRBV6-1 and TRBJ1-4; D gene uncertain. Germline V gives CDR1 MNHNS, CDR2 SASEGT. V gave up 7 bases and J gave up 10 bases, with 4 bases separating them. This CDR3 has 9 amino acids. CDR3 bases: TGTGCCAGCATAGGAAAACTGTTTTTT. This codes for CASIGKLFF.

This clonotype appeared a few times. This clone may be a read error of a much larger clone one base away. The chain has TRBV10-1 and TRBJ2-5; 8 nucleotides align to TRBD2. Unmatched junction bases numbered 14, after V lost 6 bases and J lost 11 bases. Germline CDR1 WNHNN, CDR2 SYGVQD (reference sequence). CDR3 length equals 14 residues. The CDR3, as DNA: TGCGCCAGCAGGGCGGGGGGACCTACTAATGAGCAGTACTTC. Translating it yields CASRAGGPTNEQYF.

V usage is TRBV7-2 and J usage is TRBJ2-1; D call uncertain. Gene TRBJ2-5 matches the end of the DNA better, so the J call may be wrong. Germline V gives CDR1 SGHTA, CDR2 FQGNSA. This CDR3 contains 13 residues. The CDR3 DNA sequence: TGTGCCAGCAGCTTGAGGCTACAAGAGACCCAGTACTTC. Its translation: CASSLRLQETQYF.

There are many counts of this clonotype. V is TRBV7-2 and J is TRBJ2-2; no definite D call. Germline lookup yields CDR1 SGHTA and CDR2 FQGNSA. The V end lost 5 bases, the J end lost 6 bases, and 10 bases lay between the germline ends. The CDR3 totals 13 residues. The DNA for the CDR3 is TGTGCCAGCAGCCCCGTCCGCTCCGGGGAGCTGTTTTTT. Translation gives CASSPVRSGELFF.

The sample holds many counts of this clonotype. The chain couples TRBV27 to TRBJ2-7, with TRBD1 as a possible D gene (6 bases). The germline V gene has CDR1 MNHEY and CDR2 SMNVEV (reference sequence). Trimming pared 6 bases from V and 0 bases from J, leaving 9 bases between. This CDR3 region has 13 residues. The CDR3 sequence: CASRLRGSYEQYF. CDR3 sequence (DNA): TGTGCCAGCAGACTCAGGGGCTCCTACGAGCAGTACTTC.

This clonotype was seen a few times. V gene TRBV7-2 combines with J gene TRBJ2-2, with 9 bases fitting TRBD2. From germline, CDR1 is SGHTA and CDR2 FQGNSA. The CDR3 sequence is 17 residues long. Trimming removed 4 bases from V and 0 bases from J; junction bases left unmatched: 6. CDR3 residues: CASSSPLAGPNTGELFF. In DNA, the CDR3 is TGTGCCAGCAGCTCCCCGCTAGCGGGACCGAACACCGGGGAGCTGTTTTTT.

At least ten counts were recorded for this clonotype. The genes are TRBV4-1 and TRBJ2-1; no reliable D call. Trimming shortened V by 8 bases and J by 5 bases, and 7 bases separated the two germline ends. CDR3 size: 11 residues. Germline V gene sequence: CDR1 MGHRA, CDR2 YSYEKL. This chain's CDR3 is CASGQNNEQFF. The CDR3 DNA follows: TGCGCCAGCGGGCAGAACAATGAGCAGTTCTTC.

The chain employs TRBV6-5 and TRBJ2-3; D gene uncertain. Germline V gives CDR1 MNHEY, CDR2 SVGAGI. CDR3 length: 14 residues. V gave up 1 base and J gave up 1 base, with 6 bases separating them. CDR3 region: CASSYYLGTDTQYF. The DNA for the CDR3 is TGTGCCAGCAGTTACTACCTTGGCACAGATACGCAGTATTTT.

The gene calls are TRBV4-2 and TRBJ2-2; D gene unclear. The germline CDR1 and CDR2 sequences are LGHNA and YNFKEQ. The CDR3 runs 12 residues. V was clipped by 4 bases and J by 13 bases, with 13 bases between them. The CDR3 bases are TGTGCCAGCAGCCTCCAAGGCCTGGGGCTGTTTTTT. Residues: CASSLQGLGLFF.

Ten or more counts support this clonotype. The chain recombines TRBV27 with TRBJ2-1, with unresolved D. The DNA end favors TRBJ2-7, so the J call may be wrong. The CDR3 extends over 14 amino acids. The V gene's germline CDR1 is MNHEY and CDR2 SMNVEV (reference sequence). The CDR3 DNA reads TGTGCCAGCAGTTTATACGCCGATGTGGGCGAGCAGTACTTC. Amino acids: CASSLYADVGEQYF.

The chain employs TRBV6-2 or TRBV6-3 and TRBJ2-1; no definite D call. The tail of the sequence fits TRBJ2-7 better, so the J call may be wrong. The germline V gene has CDR1 MNHEY and CDR2 SVGEGT. The CDR3 runs to 17 residues. CDR3 sequence: CASSYGIWQASYNEQYF. The CDR3 bases are TGTGCCAGCAGTTATGGTATCTGGCAGGCCTCCTACAATGAGCAGTACTTC.

The chain combines TRBV6-1 with TRBJ2-1; maybe TRBD2 (7 bases). The J call may be wrong; the DNA end is better matched by TRBJ2-5. Germline V CDR1 and CDR2: MNHNS, SASEGT. The CDR3 is 14 residues long. The CDR3: CASSPPGGGGTQYF. The CDR3 DNA is TGTGCCAGCAGCCCCCCGGGGGGCGGGGGGACCCAGTACTTC.